This is a list of T cell receptor beta chains from one sample in a study of shared clonotypes between healthy human individuals. TCRdb's table, derived via immunoSEQ multiplex PCR, lists solely in-frame clones and lacks some. The sample holds more than 150,000 clones, over 80% seen once. The sample consisted of naive CD4+ T cells sorted from blood. The origin of the receptors is a woman aged 25-40 years in good health. The CDR3 runs from the conserved cysteine through the conserved F or W. D genes are given only for firm matches. A clone size is listed for some rows: how often the clone was seen (once, few, many), or a class if it is expanded.

D	size	V	J	DNA	CDR3
TRBD2	-	TRBV7-3	TRBJ2-3	TGTGCCAGCAGCAACAGACTAGCGGGTCAGACAGATACGCAGTATTTT	CASSNRLAGQTDTQYF
TRBD1	once	TRBV2	TRBJ1-6	TGTGCCAGCAGTACTCAGGGGGCAAGCTCCTATAATTCACCCCTCCACTTT	CASSTQGASSYNSPLHF
-	-	TRBV28	TRBJ1-1	TGTGCCAGCAGCTCTCCTGGGGTTGGTGGAGCTGAAGCTTTCTTT	CASSSPGVGGAEAFF
TRBD1	-	TRBV6-5	TRBJ1-5	TGTGCCAGCAGTCCGGACAGGGGTGAGAATCAGCCCCAGCATTTT	CASSPDRGENQPQHF
TRBD2	-	TRBV7-9	TRBJ2-1	TGTGCCAGCAACCACATACTAGCGGGAGGTTACAATGAGCAGTTCTTC	CASNHILAGGYNEQFF
TRBD1	-	TRBV5-4	TRBJ1-1	TGTGCCAGCAGCTTGGGCATTGACAGGGGACACACTGAAGCTTTCTTT	CASSLGIDRGHTEAFF
TRBD1	-	TRBV28	TRBJ1-2	TGTGCCAGCAGTTCGGGACAGTTATATGGCTACACCTTC	CASSSGQLYGYTF
-	-	TRBV15	TRBJ2-2	TGTGCCACCAGCAGAGATTATGGGGAGGCGGGAAACACCGGGGAGCTGTTTTTT	CATSRDYGEAGNTGELFF
-	-	TRBV27	TRBJ1-4	TGTGCCAGCAGTTTATGGGGTGGAGGGGGGAATGAAAAACTGTTTTTT	CASSLWGGGGNEKLFF
TRBD2	-	TRBV7-2	TRBJ2-6	TGTGCCAGCAGCCTCGTAGCGGGAGGCCTCTCTGGGGCCAACGTCCTGACTTTC	CASSLVAGGLSGANVLTF
TRBD1	once	TRBV6-5	TRBJ1-5	TGTGCCAGCAGCCGGACAGGGGTTGATCAGCCCCAGCATTTT	CASSRTGVDQPQHF
TRBD1	once	TRBV6-6	TRBJ2-7	TGTGCCAGCAGTTACACCGGGACAGGGGAACTAGGGCAGTACTTC	CASSYTGTGELGQYF
-	-	TRBV7-8	TRBJ2-7	TGTGCCAGCAGCTTAGTATCCGGCCTCCTTTCCTACGAGCAGTACTTC	CASSLVSGLLSYEQYF
-	-	TRBV5-4	TRBJ1-3	TGTGCCAGCAGCTACCTTTCTGGAAACACCATATATTTT	CASSYLSGNTIYF
TRBD2	-	TRBV18	TRBJ2-5	TGTGCCAGCTCACCAGGGGGGGGAGAGACCCAGTACTTC	CASSPGGGETQYF
-	-	TRBV5-4	TRBJ1-4	TGTGCCAGCAGCACAACCACTCGGACAGACCTTAATGAAAAACTGTTTTTT	CASSTTTRTDLNEKLFF
-	-	TRBV5-1	TRBJ2-4	TGCGCCAGCAGAACTAAAAAGGACAGCAAAAACATTCAGTACTTC	CASRTKKDSKNIQYF
TRBD2	-	TRBV23-1	TRBJ2-7	TGCGCCAGCAGTCAACAGGGACTAGCGGGAGGTAATTACGAGCAGTACTTC	CASSQQGLAGGNYEQYF
-	-	TRBV29-1	TRBJ2-7	TGCAGCGTAAGGACATCCTACGAGCAGTACTTC	CSVRTSYEQYF
TRBD2	-	TRBV11-2	TRBJ2-3	TGTGCCAGCAGCCTAGGACTAGCTCGGCCTTCAGATACGCAGTATTTT	CASSLGLARPSDTQYF
-	-	TRBV28	TRBJ1-2	TGTGCCAGCAGGGCAGGGTTCTATGGCTACACCTTC	CASRAGFYGYTF
-	-	TRBV2	TRBJ2-7	TGTGCCAGCAAAGGAGGGAGCCTTCCCTACGAGCAGTACTTC	CASKGGSLPYEQYF
-	-	TRBV5-4	TRBJ1-3	TGTGCCAGCAGCTTGGACCCCACCGTGAGCTCTGGAAACACCATATATTTT	CASSLDPTVSSGNTIYF
TRBD2	-	TRBV27	TRBJ2-1	TGTGCCAGCAGCCCTGGGACTAGCGTACTCAATGAGCAGTTCTTC	CASSPGTSVLNEQFF
-	-	TRBV27	TRBJ2-7	TGTGCCAGCAGTTTTAGGTCCGAGCAGTACTTC	CASSFRSEQYF
-	-	TRBV28	TRBJ2-3	TGTGCCAGCAGTTCCCGCTTAGGGACGCAGTATTTT	CASSSRLGTQYF
-	-	TRBV28	TRBJ1-5	TGTGCCAGCAGTTTGGGGCCGGGGAGGATAGGCAATCAGCCCCAGCATTTT	CASSLGPGRIGNQPQHF
-	-	TRBV7-9	TRBJ1-1	TGTGCCAGCAGCTTAGCAGGGGCCATGAACACTGAAGCTTTCTTT	CASSLAGAMNTEAFF
-	once	TRBV18	TRBJ1-1	TGTGCCAGCTCACCAACAGAAAACACTGAAGCTTTCTTT	CASSPTENTEAFF
-	-	TRBV30	TRBJ1-2	TGTGCCTGGTCTACCTTAGGGGTTGGCTACACCTTC	CAWSTLGVGYTF
-	-	TRBV19	TRBJ1-4	TGTGCCGTATCAAGCGGGACGGCGAATGAAAAACTGTTTTTT	CAVSSGTANEKLFF
-	-	TRBV4-1	TRBJ1-2	TGCGCCAGCAGCCAAACGAACAGAGACTATGGCTACACCTTC	CASSQTNRDYGYTF
-	-	TRBV11-2	TRBJ1-4	TGTGCCAGCAGCTTCCCGACAGGTTTGAGGAAACTGTTTTTT	CASSFPTGLRKLFF
-	-	TRBV6-6	TRBJ2-1	TGTGCCAGCAGACGAGGGGGCGGGAGAGACTACAATGAGCAGTTCTTC	CASRRGGGRDYNEQFF
-	-	TRBV6-1	TRBJ2-6	TGTGCCACCCTTAAGGGGGCTGGGGCCAACGTCCTGACTTTC	CATLKGAGANVLTF
TRBD1	-	TRBV11-2	TRBJ2-7	TGTGCCAGCAGCGTCGACAGGGGGCGCGAAGAGCAGTACTTC	CASSVDRGREEQYF
-	-	TRBV7-9	TRBJ1-1	TGTGCCAGCAGCGTACAGGGCCATGAAGCTTTCTTT	CASSVQGHEAFF
-	-	TRBV5-8	TRBJ1-1	TGTGCCAGCAGCTTGTGGCAGGGGACGAGTAACACTGAAGCTTTCTTT	CASSLWQGTSNTEAFF
TRBD2	-	TRBV4-2	TRBJ2-7	TGTGCCAGCAGCCAAGGGACTAGCGGGAGAAAATCCTACGAGCAGTACTTC	CASSQGTSGRKSYEQYF
-	once	TRBV18	TRBJ2-5	TGTGCCAGCTCACCCCGCGAGACACAAGAGACCCAGTACTTC	CASSPRETQETQYF
TRBD1	few	TRBV6-5	TRBJ1-2	TGTGCCAGCAGCCGGGACAGTAACTATGGCTACACCTTC	CASSRDSNYGYTF